A selection of T cell receptor beta chains follows, all from one sample in a study of T cell responses to AZD1222 COVID-19 vaccine. Clones were read by immunoSEQ multiplex PCR, and TCRdb kept only the in-frame ones, dropping some. The repertoire consists of some 170,000 clones, with approximately 94% occurring once and the leading ten covering around 3%. Sample: peripheral blood, taken on day 0 of AZD1222 vaccination. The receptors were sampled from an adult in good health. The CDR3 runs from the conserved cysteine through the conserved F or W. Fields, in order: D gene, clone size, V gene, J gene, CDR3 DNA, CDR3 protein. A D gene is named only where the DNA matches it firmly. Clone sizes are given selectively: once, few, many, or a class where the clone is expanded.

TRBD2,-,TRBV2,TRBJ2-7,TGTGCCAGCAGGGAGCGGGAGCTAAGCTACGAGCAGTACTTC,CASRERELSYEQYF
-,-,TRBV29-1,TRBJ2-1,TGCAGCGTTGAATTGGTCAATGAGCAGTTCTTC,CSVELVNEQFF
TRBD2,-,TRBV5-4,TRBJ2-1,TGTGCCAGCAGCTTGGGCGCTAGCGGGACCTACAATGAGCAGTTCTTC,CASSLGASGTYNEQFF
-,-,TRBV18,TRBJ2-5,TGTGCCAGCTCACCCACTGGGATCCAAGAGACCCAGTACTTC,CASSPTGIQETQYF
-,-,TRBV6-5,TRBJ1-5,TGTGCCAGCAGCTCAGACGGAAATCAGCCCCAGCATTTT,CASSSDGNQPQHF
TRBD2,-,TRBV10-3,TRBJ2-7,TGTGCCATCAGTGGATCTAGCGGGAGTTACGAGCAGTACTTC,CAISGSSGSYEQYF
-,-,TRBV11-2,TRBJ2-4,TGTGCCAGCAGCGCCGGGACCCAACTAAACATTCAGTACTTC,CASSAGTQLNIQYF
-,few,TRBV30,TRBJ2-3,TGTGCCTTAATCCAAGTGAGGGAAGATACGCAGTATTTT,CALIQVREDTQYF
-,few,TRBV6-6,TRBJ1-1,TGTGCCAGCAGTTCCCCCACTATAGGAGCTTTCTTT,CASSSPTIGAFF
-,-,TRBV30,TRBJ1-5,TGTGCCTGGAGTGAGGGGAGGGTCAGGACGCCCCAGCATTTT,CAWSEGRVRTPQHF